This T cell receptor beta chain is drawn from a study of Tregs in tolerant kidney transplant recipients. The study's findings and limits: Some patients' samples used different primers over time, so nucleotide sequences weren't comparable.

Worth noting for this clone: What it binds is not known.

The ends lost 7 bases at V and 6 bases at J; junction bases unmatched: 6. CDR1 and CDR2 from the germline V gene are SGHRS and YFSETQ. This CDR3 contains 12 residues. Generated by immunoSEQ multiplex PCR, the TCRdb table keeps only in-frame clones and is missing some. The table lists approximately 60,000 clones, around 87% of them singletons, with more than 3% in the top ten. The nonmyeloablative bone marrow transplants came from related graft donors, with transient mixed chimerism. Thawed PBMCs were FACS-sorted into unstimulated CD4+CD25+CD127- regulatory T cells, CD4+CD25- non-regulatory cells, CD4 and CD8 cells.

The V gene is TRBV5-1, the J gene TRBJ2-7, with 8 bases identical to TRBD1. The source material was CD4+ T cells from blood (PBMCs), sampled 6 months after the transplant. The source is a human patient who received a combined kidney and bone marrow transplant. Some T cells may be transferred from the graft donor. CDR3 DNA sequence: TGCGCCAGCGGAGACAGGGGACGCGAGCAGTACTTC. Translated, it gives CASGDRGREQYF.